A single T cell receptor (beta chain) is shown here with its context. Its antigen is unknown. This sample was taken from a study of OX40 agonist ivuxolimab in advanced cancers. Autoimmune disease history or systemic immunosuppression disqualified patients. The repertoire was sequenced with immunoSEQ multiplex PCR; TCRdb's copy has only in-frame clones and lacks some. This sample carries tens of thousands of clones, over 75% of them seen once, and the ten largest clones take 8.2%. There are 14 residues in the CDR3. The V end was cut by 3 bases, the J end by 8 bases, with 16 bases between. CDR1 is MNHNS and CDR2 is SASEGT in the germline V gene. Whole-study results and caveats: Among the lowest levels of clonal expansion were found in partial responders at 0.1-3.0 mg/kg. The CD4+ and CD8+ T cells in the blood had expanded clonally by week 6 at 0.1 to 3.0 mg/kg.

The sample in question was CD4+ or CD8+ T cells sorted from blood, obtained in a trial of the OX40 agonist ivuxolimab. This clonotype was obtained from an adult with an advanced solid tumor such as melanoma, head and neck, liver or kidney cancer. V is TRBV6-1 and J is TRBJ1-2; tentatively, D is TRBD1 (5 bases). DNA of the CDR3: TGTGCCAGCAGTGAGGACGGCGGGGCCTTGGGCTACACCTTC. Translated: CASSEDGGALGYTF.